Shown below are 11 T cell receptor beta chains from a single sample sequenced in a study of control samples from healthy donors and cancer patients. The repertoire was sequenced with immunoSEQ multiplex PCR; TCRdb's copy has only in-frame clones and lacks some. The table includes over 150,000 clones, more than 80% detected once. Sample: blood. These receptors were obtained from a man younger than 40 in good health.

The chain has TRBV20-1 and TRBJ2-1; D unresolved. Trimming took off 6 bases at V and 3 bases at J, with 18 bases between the two ends. The length of the CDR3 is 15 residues. Germline V lookup: CDR1 DFQATT, CDR2 SNEGSKA (reference sequence). The CDR3 region has the DNA TGCAGTGCAAGTAGTGTGGAGAAGGGCTACAATGAGCAGTTCTTC. The encoded protein is CSASSVEKGYNEQFF.

The sample holds a few counts of this clone. The chain has TRBV9 and TRBJ2-3; D is unclear. V was trimmed by 0 bases and J by 1 base, leaving 9 bases between them. Germline CDR1 SGDLS, CDR2 YYNGEE. This CDR3 region has 15 residues. The CDR3 protein is CASSVDGFGTDTQYF. The CDR3 DNA follows: TGTGCCAGCAGCGTAGACGGGTTTGGCACAGATACGCAGTATTTT.

This clone was counted a single time. The genes are TRBV3-1 (or the pseudogene TRBV3-2) and TRBJ2-3; 9 positions match TRBD2. Losses at the gene ends were 1 base for V and 9 bases for J; bases not matched to a gene: 2. The CDR3 extends over 13 amino acids. CDR1 and CDR2 from the germline V gene are LGHDT and YNNKEL (reference sequence). The CDR3 bases are TGTGCCAGCAGCCAAGGTAGCGGGGGAACGCAGTATTTT. It codes for CASSQGSGGTQYF.

This chain joins TRBV30 and TRBJ1-5; the D gene is possibly TRBD1 (6 bases). The length of the CDR3 is 14 residues. Germline loops: CDR1 GTSNPN, CDR2 SVGIG (reference sequence). Deletions cut 0 bases from V and 3 bases from J, with 9 bases between. CDR3 in DNA: TGTGCCTGGAGTGTTGGGGGGCACAATCAGCCCCAGCATTTT. Translating gives CAWSVGGHNQPQHF. The full variable domain, with the rest looked up from reference TRBV30 and TRBJ1-5, is SQTIHQWPATLVQPVGSPLSLECTVEGTSNPNLYWYRQAAGRGLQLLFYSVGIGQISSEVPQNLSASRPQDRQFILSSKKLLLSDSGFYLCAWSVGGHNQPQHFGDGTRLSIL.

The rearrangement links TRBV2 to TRBJ2-5, with TRBD1 identical over 11 bases. Germline V gene lookup returns CDR1 SNHLY and CDR2 FYNNEI. With V trimmed by 7 bases and J by 1 base, 11 bases remained unmatched. The CDR3 sequence is 17 residues long. The CDR3 sequence: CASNWDRGFLAQETQYF. In DNA, the CDR3 is TGTGCCAGCAATTGGGACAGGGGGTTCTTGGCCCAAGAGACCCAGTACTTC.

The chain links TRBV5-1 to TRBJ1-2; 9 bases are a match to TRBD1. The V segment lost 4 bases and the J segment 3 bases; nucleotides outside the gene matches: 4. This CDR3 is 14 amino acids long. Germline V lookup: CDR1 SGHRS, CDR2 YFSETQ. DNA of the CDR3: TGCGCCAGCAGCCAGGGACAGGGTGACTATGGCTACACCTTC. As protein: CASSQGQGDYGYTF.

The rearrangement uses TRBV30 and TRBJ1-2; maybe TRBD1 (5 bases). V lost 3 bases and J lost 5, with 19 bases in between. CDR3 size: 15 residues. Germline V lookup: CDR1 GTSNPN, CDR2 SVGIG (reference sequence). The CDR3 spells CAWRGDGGPAYGYTF. CDR3 DNA: TGTGCCTGGAGAGGGGACGGCGGCCCCGCATATGGCTACACCTTC.

This clone is a singleton in its sample. The chain combines TRBV6-2 or TRBV6-3 with TRBJ2-7; 7 positions agree with TRBD2. This CDR3 is built from 14 residues. V gave up 2 bases and J gave up 12 bases; unmatched junction bases: 13. Germline CDR1 and CDR2: MNHEY and SVGEGT. CDR3 DNA sequence: TGTGCCAGCAGTTACGGGTCAAGCGGGGCTTTTGGGTACTTC. Its protein is CASSYGSSGAFGYF.

The chain recombines TRBV28 with TRBJ2-7; D is unclear. CDR1 and CDR2 (germline): MDHEN, SYDVKM. The CDR3 length is 10 residues. Between the trimmed V and J ends, which lost 6 bases and 4 bases, there was a span of 4 bases. CDR3: CASRGYEQYF. The CDR3 DNA is TGTGCCAGCAGGGGGTACGAGCAGTACTTC. The variable domain in full, completed from reference TRBV28 and TRBJ2-7, reads DVKVTQSSRYLVKRTGEKVFLECVQDMDHENMFWYRQDPGLGLRLIYFSYDVKMKEKGDIPEGYSVSREKKERFSLILESASTNQTSMYLCASRGYEQYFGPGTRLTVT.

In this sample, this clone turned up once. The CDR3: CASSPILMGGLATHEQFF. Here the CDR3 DNA reads TGTGCCAGCAGTCCTATTCTCATGGGAGGACTAGCGACTCATGAGCAGTTCTTC. V is TRBV25-1 and J is TRBJ2-1; 9 bases fit TRBD2. The V gene's germline CDR1 is MGHDK and CDR2 SYGVNS. J lost 8 bases, V lost 5 bases, and 19 bases had no gene match. The CDR3 covers 18 residues.

The chain employs TRBV11-2 and TRBJ2-5; D ambiguous. The CDR3 is made up of 12 amino acids. Germline CDR1 is SGHAT and CDR2 is FQNNGV. Between the trimmed V and J ends, which lost 8 bases and 5 bases, there was a span of 12 bases. Here the CDR3 reads CASRLMGETQYF. CDR3 nucleotide sequence: TGTGCCAGCCGACTCATGGGGGAGACCCAGTACTTC.